This T cell receptor (beta chain) was sequenced in a study of blood T cell repertoires in COVID-19. The overall study: T cells, B-cell-depleted T cells, or PBMCs provided the cDNA or gDNA that served as material.

The study drew participants aged about 18 to 90 years from approximately 23 US areas. Cohort 3 donors counted as recovered after two negative PCRs, clearance, or resolved symptoms. Sequencing was performed with immunoSEQ multiplex PCR; in TCRdb, only in-frame clones are kept and a portion is missing. Among hundreds of thousands of clones, roughly 86% were seen once, and the ten largest hold roughly 1.9%. Trimming removed 0 bases at V and 8 bases at J, with 16 bases between. The germline CDR1 and CDR2 sequences are SGHAT and FQNNGV. The CDR3 covers 15 residues. The chain is built from TRBV11-2 and TRBJ1-2; D is ambiguous. The source is a woman between 45 and 65 years old who had recovered from COVID-19. The sequenced sample consisted of PBMCs or T cells enriched from blood (not recorded which). The CDR3 sequence: CASSLDPTAWRGYTF. In DNA form, the CDR3 reads TGTGCCAGCAGCTTAGATCCCACAGCCTGGAGGGGCTACACCTTC.